This TCR beta chain emerged from a study of cytomegalovirus exposure and HLA in healthy donors. The PCR ran on 60 Vbeta and 13 Jbeta primers. Repertoires were generated with immunoSEQ multiplex PCR, while TCRdb's copy carries only in-frame clones and drops some. The data show some 120,000 clones, more than 75% seen once. Regarding the study as a whole: The investigators catalogued about 170 TCR beta chains as cytomegalovirus-associated. The productive fraction for most TCR beta V segments was about 90% or about 30% in an earlier analysis.

Comments on this clone: The target antigen is unknown. The junction shows a germline mismatch at one end, possibly a read error.

This CDR3 has 16 amino acids. Per germline, CDR1 SGHTA and CDR2 FQGNSA. The rearrangement uses TRBV7-2 and TRBJ1-2, with a tentative D call TRBD1 (6 bases). Sequencing was performed on PBMCs. The source is a man in his late teens or twenties in good health and CMV-seronegative. CDR3 DNA: TGTGCCAGCAGCCTAGCCCGCTTTGAAGGGGGCTATGGCTACACCTTC. This encodes CASSLARFEGGYGYTF. The whole variable domain, remainder taken from reference TRBV7-2 and TRBJ1-2, is GAGVSQSPSNKVTEKGKDVELRCDPISGHTALYWYRQSLGQGLEFLIYFQGNSAPDKSGLPSDRFSAERTGGSVSTLTIQRTQQEDSAVYLCASSLARFEGGYGYTFGSGTRLTVV.